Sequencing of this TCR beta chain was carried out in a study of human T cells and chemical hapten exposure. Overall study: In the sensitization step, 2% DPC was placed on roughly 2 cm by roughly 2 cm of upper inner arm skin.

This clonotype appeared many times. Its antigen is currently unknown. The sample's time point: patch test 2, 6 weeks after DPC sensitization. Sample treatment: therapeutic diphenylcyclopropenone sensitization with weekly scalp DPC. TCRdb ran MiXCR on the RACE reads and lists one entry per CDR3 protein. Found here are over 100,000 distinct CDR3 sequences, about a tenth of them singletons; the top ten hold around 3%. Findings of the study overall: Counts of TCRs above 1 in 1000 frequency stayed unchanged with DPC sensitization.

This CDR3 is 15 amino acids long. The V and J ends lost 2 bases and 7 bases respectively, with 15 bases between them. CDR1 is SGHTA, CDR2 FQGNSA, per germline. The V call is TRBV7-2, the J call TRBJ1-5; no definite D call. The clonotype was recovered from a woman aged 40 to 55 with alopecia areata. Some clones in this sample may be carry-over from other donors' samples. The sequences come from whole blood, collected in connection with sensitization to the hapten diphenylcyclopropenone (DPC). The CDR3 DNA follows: TGTGCCAGCAGCTTAAACGTCGAGGGCGGACAGCCCCAGCATTTT. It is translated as CASSLNVEGGQPQHF.